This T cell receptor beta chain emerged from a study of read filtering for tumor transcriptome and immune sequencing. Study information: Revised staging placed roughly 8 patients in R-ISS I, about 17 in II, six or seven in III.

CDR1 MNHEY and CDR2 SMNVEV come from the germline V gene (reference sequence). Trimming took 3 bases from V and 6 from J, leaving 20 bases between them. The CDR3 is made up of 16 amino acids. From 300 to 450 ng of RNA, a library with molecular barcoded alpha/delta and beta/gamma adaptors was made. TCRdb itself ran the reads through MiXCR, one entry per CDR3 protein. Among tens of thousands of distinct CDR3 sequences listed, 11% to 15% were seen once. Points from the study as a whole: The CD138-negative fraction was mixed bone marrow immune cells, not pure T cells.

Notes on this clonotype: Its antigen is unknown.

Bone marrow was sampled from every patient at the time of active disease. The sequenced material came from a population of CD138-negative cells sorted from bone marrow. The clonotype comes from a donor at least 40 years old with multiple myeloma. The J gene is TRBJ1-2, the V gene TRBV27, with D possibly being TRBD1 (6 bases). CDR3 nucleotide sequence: TGTGCCAGCAGTTTGCTAGTTACAGGGATCCCTCATGGCTACACCTTC. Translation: CASSLLVTGIPHGYTF.